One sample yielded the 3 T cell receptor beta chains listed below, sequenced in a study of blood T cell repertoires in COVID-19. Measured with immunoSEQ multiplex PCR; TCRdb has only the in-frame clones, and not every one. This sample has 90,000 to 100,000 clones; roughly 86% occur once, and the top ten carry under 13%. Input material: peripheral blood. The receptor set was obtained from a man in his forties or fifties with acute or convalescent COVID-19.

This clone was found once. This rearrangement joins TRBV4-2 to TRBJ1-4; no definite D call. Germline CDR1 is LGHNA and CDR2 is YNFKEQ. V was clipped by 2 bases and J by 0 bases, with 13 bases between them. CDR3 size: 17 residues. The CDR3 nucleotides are TGTGCCAGCAGCCAATCCAGCGGTCGGTCAACTAATGAAAAACTGTTTTTT. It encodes CASSQSSGRSTNEKLFF.

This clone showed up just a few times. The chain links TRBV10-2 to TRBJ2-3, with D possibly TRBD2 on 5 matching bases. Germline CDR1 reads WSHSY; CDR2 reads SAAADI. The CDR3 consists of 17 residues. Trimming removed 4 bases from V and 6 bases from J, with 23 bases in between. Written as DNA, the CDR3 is TGCGCCAGCAGTGGGGGAGAGGTTGACACTACTTTTGATACGCAGTATTTT. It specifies CASSGGEVDTTFDTQYF.

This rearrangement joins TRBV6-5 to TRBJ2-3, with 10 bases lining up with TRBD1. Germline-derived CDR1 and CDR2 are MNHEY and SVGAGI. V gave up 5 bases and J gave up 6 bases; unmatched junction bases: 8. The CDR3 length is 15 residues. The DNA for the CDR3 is TGTGCCAGCAGTCCTTGGACAGGGGGTACCGATACGCAGTATTTT. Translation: CASSPWTGGTDTQYF.